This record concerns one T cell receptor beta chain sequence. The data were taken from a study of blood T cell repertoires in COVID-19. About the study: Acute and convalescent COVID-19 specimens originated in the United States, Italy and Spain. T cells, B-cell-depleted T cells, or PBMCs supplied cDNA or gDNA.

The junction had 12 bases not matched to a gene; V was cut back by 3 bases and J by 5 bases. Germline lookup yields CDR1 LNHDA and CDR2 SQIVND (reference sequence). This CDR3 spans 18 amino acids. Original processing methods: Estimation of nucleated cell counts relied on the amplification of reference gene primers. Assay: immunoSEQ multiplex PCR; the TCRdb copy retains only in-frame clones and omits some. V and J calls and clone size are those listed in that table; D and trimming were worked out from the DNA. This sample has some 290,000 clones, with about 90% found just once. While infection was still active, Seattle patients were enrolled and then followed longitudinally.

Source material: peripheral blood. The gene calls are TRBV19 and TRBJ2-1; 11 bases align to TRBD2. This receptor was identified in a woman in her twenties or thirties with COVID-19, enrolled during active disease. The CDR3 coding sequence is TGTGCCAGTAGTATCACTAGCGGGAGCCTTAGCGGGCACAATGAGCAGTTCTTC. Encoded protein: CASSITSGSLSGHNEQFF.